These 12 T cell receptor beta chains originate from one sample sequenced in a study of blood T cell repertoires in COVID-19. Sequencing was performed with immunoSEQ multiplex PCR; in TCRdb, only in-frame clones are kept and a portion is missing. The repertoire holds fewer than 450,000 clones, with roughly 87% as singletons. Source material: PBMCs or T cells enriched from blood (not recorded which). The receptors were sampled from a woman in her thirties or forties with acute COVID-19.

This clone was counted a single time. CDR3 sequence: CATSMRRTANYGYTF. The CDR3, as DNA: TGTGCCACCAGCATGAGGAGGACGGCTAACTATGGCTACACCTTC. The chain links TRBV15 to TRBJ1-2; no clear D gene. The V gene's germline CDR1 is LNHNV and CDR2 YYDKDF (reference sequence). The V gene lost 4 bases and the J gene lost 0 bases, with 12 bases spanning the gap. This CDR3 contains 15 residues.

V gene TRBV5-4 combines with J gene TRBJ2-7; D possibly corresponds to TRBD1 (6 bases). The CDR3 covers 15 residues. V gave up 5 bases and J gave up 2 bases, with 17 bases separating them. Germline V gene lookup returns CDR1 SGHNT and CDR2 YYREEE (reference sequence). CDR3 coding DNA: TGTGCCAGCAGGCCGATCAGGGGTCTGACCTACGAGCAGTACTTC. Amino acids: CASRPIRGLTYEQYF. The whole variable domain, filled in from reference TRBV5-4 and TRBJ2-7, reads ETGVTQSPTHLIKTRGQQVTLRCSSQSGHNTVSWYQQALGQGPQFIFQYYREEENGRGNFPPRFSGLQFPNYSSELNVNALELDDSALYLCASRPIRGLTYEQYFGPGTRLTVT.

The rearrangement links TRBV13 to TRBJ1-1, with a possible D match to TRBD1 (5 bases). Germline V gene lookup returns CDR1 PRHDT and CDR2 FYEKMQ (reference sequence). Trimming stripped 5 bases from V and 1 base from J, with 14 bases between. The CDR3 totals 15 residues. CDR3 in amino acids: CASSHEGVKNTEAFF. CDR3 bases: TGTGCCAGCAGCCACGAAGGGGTTAAGAACACTGAAGCTTTCTTT. Full variable domain (remainder filled in from reference TRBV13 and TRBJ1-1): AAGVIQSPRHLIKEKRETATLKCYPIPRHDTVYWYQQGPGQDPQFLISFYEKMQSDKGSIPDRFSAQQFSDYHSELNMSSLELGDSALYFCASSHEGVKNTEAFFGQGTRLTVV.

This sequence joins TRBV4-1 and TRBJ1-1; weak D call: TRBD1 (5 bases). CDR1 MGHRA and CDR2 YSYEKL come from the germline V gene. CDR3 length: 14 amino acids. Trimming pared 1 base from V and 5 bases from J, leaving 11 bases between. CDR3 coding DNA: TGCGCCAGCAGCCAAGCGGGGGTGGGGACTGAAGCTTTCTTT. Translation: CASSQAGVGTEAFF.

The gene calls are TRBV5-4 and TRBJ1-2; D is ambiguous. The V gene's germline CDR1 is SGHNT and CDR2 YYREEE (reference sequence). The CDR3 sequence is 13 residues long. The V and J ends lost 0 bases and 4 bases respectively, with 7 bases between them. This chain's CDR3 is CASSLAGFYGYTF. The DNA for the CDR3 is TGTGCCAGCAGCTTGGCGGGATTCTATGGCTACACCTTC.

V usage is TRBV7-9 and J usage is TRBJ1-2, with 7 positions matching TRBD1. Germline V gives CDR1 SEHNR, CDR2 FQNEAQ (reference sequence). This CDR3 region has 15 residues. Germline trimming cut 2 bases from V and 3 bases from J; bases unmatched to any gene: 6. CDR3 DNA sequence: TGTGCCAGCAGCTTACCGGGACAGACATACTATGGCTACACCTTC. Protein product: CASSLPGQTYYGYTF. Based on the CDR3 plus reference TRBV7-9 and TRBJ1-2, the full variable domain is DTGVSQNPRHKITKRGQNVTFRCDPISEHNRLYWYRQTLGQGPEFLTYFQNEAQLEKSRLLSDRFSAERPKGSFSTLEIQRTEQGDSAMYLCASSLPGQTYYGYTFGSGTRLTVV.

The rearrangement joins TRBV29-1 to TRBJ1-2; 11 bases are shared with TRBD1. J gave up 0 bases and V 8 bases, and 5 bases lay outside the gene matches. The CDR3 covers 14 residues. Germline lookup yields CDR1 SQVTM and CDR2 ANQGSEA. CDR3 nucleotides: TGCAGCACCGGGACAGGGGGATCTAACTATGGCTACACCTTC. Its translation is CSTGTGGSNYGYTF.

This sequence joins TRBV15 and TRBJ1-4; D might be TRBD1 (5 bases). Germline CDR1 and CDR2: LNHNV and YYDKDF (reference sequence). The CDR3 is made up of 16 amino acids. Between the trimmed V and J ends, which lost 5 bases and 12 bases, there was a span of 25 bases. CDR3 sequence (DNA): TGTGCCACCAGCCTTACCGCGGGACCCTCTTTATTCCAACTGTTTTTT. Protein: CATSLTAGPSLFQLFF.

J is TRBJ2-3 and V is TRBV19; weak D call: TRBD2 (5 bases). The CDR3 loop spans 13 amino acids. Germline V CDR1 and CDR2: LNHDA, SQIVND (reference sequence). V lost 5 bases to trimming and J lost 14 bases, with 20 bases between them. This CDR3 reads CASSAGLEQIRYF. CDR3 bases: TGTGCCAGTAGTGCTGGACTTGAACAGATACGGTATTTT.

The chain combines TRBV7-2 with TRBJ1-2; 8 nucleotides line up with TRBD1. The CDR3 totals 14 residues. Unmatched junction bases numbered 6, after V lost 5 bases and J lost 4 bases. CDR1 SGHTA and CDR2 FQGNSA come from the germline V gene. The CDR3 here is CASSLGQGAYGYTF. CDR3 nucleotides: TGTGCCAGCAGCCTTGGGCAGGGGGCCTATGGCTACACCTTC. The entire variable domain, with the rest obtained from reference TRBV7-2 and TRBJ1-2, is as follows: GAGVSQSPSNKVTEKGKDVELRCDPISGHTALYWYRQSLGQGLEFLIYFQGNSAPDKSGLPSDRFSAERTGGSVSTLTIQRTQQEDSAVYLCASSLGQGAYGYTFGSGTRLTVV.

This clone was picked up one time. DNA for the CDR3: TGTGCCACCAGTGATTTGACAGGGGATAGCACAGATACGCAGTATTTT. Its translation is CATSDLTGDSTDTQYF. V gene TRBV24-1 combines with J gene TRBJ2-3; TRBD1 aligns across 7 bases. This CDR3 comprises 16 residues. Germline loops: CDR1 KGHDR, CDR2 SFDVKD. Trimming took 0 bases from V and 0 from J; bases not matched to a gene: 2.

This clone appeared a single time. The sample contains more than one DNA sequence encoding this CDR3. J is TRBJ1-2 and V is TRBV5-6; D remains unclear. Germline lookup yields CDR1 SGHDT and CDR2 YYEEEE. This CDR3 has 13 residues. Trimming removed 0 bases at V and 5 bases at J, with 8 bases between. The chain's CDR3 is CASSLGRGYGYTF. CDR3 nucleotides: TGTGCCAGCAGCTTGGGTCGGGGTTATGGCTACACCTTC. Full variable domain (rest looked up from reference TRBV5-6 and TRBJ1-2): DAGVTQSPTHLIKTRGQQVTLRCSPKSGHDTVSWYQQALGQGPQFIFQYYEEEERQRGNFPDRFSGHQFPNYSSELNVNALLLGDSALYLCASSLGRGYGYTFGSGTRLTVV.